These 27 T cell receptor beta chains share one sample of origin, sequenced in a study of T cell responses to AZD1222 COVID-19 vaccine. Data came from immunoSEQ multiplex PCR; TCRdb stores just in-frame clones and leaves some out. The sample consists of 180,000 or so clones, 85% to 95% of them appearing once. Sequences were derived from peripheral blood, sampled 28 days after the second AZD1222 dose. The receptors derive from an adult who received the AZD1222 COVID-19 vaccine.

This chain connects TRBV6-5 to TRBJ1-5; unclear D gene. V dropped 2 bases and J dropped 5 bases, with 10 bases sitting between them. The CDR3 runs to 14 residues. Germline-derived CDR1 and CDR2 are MNHEY and SVGAGI. The CDR3 bases are TGTGCCAGCAGTTACGGCAGACGGGATCAGCCCCAGCATTTT. Translated: CASSYGRRDQPQHF.

The CDR3 sequence is CAGNRGGDSPLHF. CDR3 DNA: TGTGCCGGGAACAGGGGTGGGGATTCACCCCTCCACTTT. The chain employs TRBV30 and TRBJ1-6; the match to TRBD1 covers 7 bases. Germline CDR1 GTSNPN, CDR2 SVGIG (reference sequence). The CDR3 sequence is 13 residues long. V trimming: 8 bases; J trimming: 8 bases; junction bases outside the gene matches: 9.

The V call is TRBV7-2, the J call TRBJ2-3; D may match TRBD1 or TRBD2 (5 bases each). V was trimmed by 6 bases and J by 4 bases, leaving 20 bases between them. The CDR3 length is 16 residues. Germline CDR1 is SGHTA and CDR2 is FQGNSA. CDR3 region: CASSLSGTTASDTQYF. DNA of the CDR3: TGTGCCAGCAGTCTTAGTGGGACGACCGCTTCAGATACGCAGTATTTT.

This chain links TRBV10-3 with TRBJ1-5; no clear D gene. The CDR3 contains 16 residues. V gave up 3 bases and J gave up 2 bases, with 14 bases separating them. Germline assignment: CDR1 ENHRY and CDR2 SYGVKD. This CDR3 is CAISDPLAWGNQPQHF. CDR3 nucleotide sequence: TGTGCCATCAGTGACCCCTTAGCCTGGGGCAATCAGCCCCAGCATTTT.

The chain has TRBV4-2 and TRBJ1-3, with 7 bases fitting TRBD1. The length of the CDR3 is 14 residues. The junction had 0 bases not matched to a gene; V was cut back by 4 bases and J by 0 bases. Germline CDR1 is LGHNA and CDR2 is YNFKEQ. The DNA of the CDR3 is TGTGCCAGCAGCCGGGACAGCTCTGGAAACACCATATATTTT. This translates into CASSRDSSGNTIYF.

The chain uses TRBV3-1 (or the pseudogene TRBV3-2) and TRBJ1-3; D uncertain. Germline V gene sequence: CDR1 LGHDT, CDR2 YNNKEL (reference sequence). V dropped 0 bases and J dropped 1 base, with 1 base sitting between them. The CDR3 covers 13 residues. CDR3 sequence reads: CASSQESGNTIYF. The CDR3 DNA reads TGTGCCAGCAGCCAAGAGTCTGGAAACACCATATATTTT.

The rearrangement links TRBV11-2 to TRBJ2-1; D unresolved. Germline CDR1 and CDR2: SGHAT and FQNNGV. There are 12 residues in the CDR3. The V end lost 0 bases, the J end lost 11 bases, and 8 bases lay between the germline ends. CDR3: CASSLDQYQQFF. DNA of the CDR3: TGTGCCAGCAGCTTAGATCAGTATCAGCAGTTCTTC.

The chain is built from TRBV7-9 and TRBJ1-6, with no clear D. This CDR3 has 18 amino acids. V was clipped by 4 bases and J by 3 bases, with 19 bases between them. Germline V gene lookup returns CDR1 SEHNR and CDR2 FQNEAQ (reference sequence). The CDR3 region has the DNA TGTGCCAGCAGCTCCCTAACCCTTCAGGTGTTCTATAATTCACCCCTCCACTTT. This translates into CASSSLTLQVFYNSPLHF.

The V call is TRBV28, the J call TRBJ2-5, with a possible D match to TRBD1 (6 bases). The V gene's germline CDR1 is MDHEN and CDR2 SYDVKM. The CDR3 covers 16 residues. The V and J ends lost 5 bases and 1 base respectively, with 17 bases between them. The CDR3 here is CASSHPLGTPQETQYF. The CDR3, as DNA: TGTGCCAGCAGTCATCCCCTGGGGACACCCCAAGAGACCCAGTACTTC.

The chain links TRBV4-2 to TRBJ1-5; D not resolved. Between the trimmed V and J ends, which lost 0 bases and 4 bases, there was a span of 10 bases. The CDR3 is 15 amino acids. Germline V gives CDR1 LGHNA, CDR2 YNFKEQ. This chain's CDR3 is CASSQDFGGNQPQHF. In nucleotides, the CDR3 is TGTGCCAGCAGCCAAGATTTCGGAGGGAATCAGCCCCAGCATTTT.

The rearrangement joins TRBV7-8 to TRBJ1-2, with 7 bases lining up with TRBD1. The trim removed 5 bases at V and 8 bases at J, leaving 14 bases unmatched. Germline lookup yields CDR1 SGHVS and CDR2 FQNEAQ. The CDR3 contains 15 residues. The CDR3 region is CASSPQNRGRGGYTF. In DNA form, the CDR3 reads TGTGCCAGCAGCCCGCAAAACAGGGGCCGTGGGGGCTACACCTTC.

V and J are TRBV3-1 (or the pseudogene TRBV3-2) and TRBJ2-5; perhaps TRBD1 as D (5 bases). The CDR3 has 13 amino acids. V was shortened by 2 bases and J by 2 bases, with 6 bases between the two germline ends. CDR1 is LGHDT and CDR2 is YNNKEL in the germline V gene (reference sequence). CDR3 DNA sequence: TGTGCCAGCAGCCAAAGGGGACAAGAGACCCAGTACTTC. Translation gives CASSQRGQETQYF.

V and J are TRBV25-1 and TRBJ2-3; 8 bases are shared with TRBD1. Germline loops: CDR1 MGHDK, CDR2 SYGVNS. This CDR3 contains 14 residues. Unmatched junction bases numbered 5, after V lost 3 bases and J lost 6 bases. The CDR3 DNA reads as TGTGCCAGCAGTGAGGGCAGGGGGCAGGATACGCAGTATTTT. Protein sequence: CASSEGRGQDTQYF.

The chain has TRBV27 and TRBJ1-2; perhaps TRBD1 as D (5 bases). CDR1 is MNHEY, CDR2 SMNVEV, per germline (reference sequence). The V gene lost 0 bases and the J gene lost 6 bases, with 17 bases spanning the gap. The CDR3 length is 16 residues. CDR3 sequence reads: CASSLSLTGAQDGYTF. CDR3 nucleotides: TGTGCCAGCAGTTTATCCCTAACAGGTGCCCAGGATGGCTACACCTTC.

The rearrangement uses TRBV7-3 and TRBJ1-1; D possibly corresponds to TRBD1 (5 bases). V lost 0 bases to trimming and J lost 5 bases, with 10 bases between them. CDR1 and CDR2 from the germline V gene are SGHTA and FQGTGA. This CDR3 region has 14 residues. CDR3 nucleotides: TGTGCCAGCAGCTTAACGGTTCAGGGAACTGAAGCTTTCTTT. Protein product: CASSLTVQGTEAFF.

The rearrangement uses TRBV7-9 and TRBJ2-7; D not certain. V gave up 5 bases and J gave up 6 bases, with 11 bases separating them. This CDR3 has 12 amino acids. Germline CDR1 and CDR2: SEHNR and FQNEAQ (reference sequence). CDR3 DNA: TGTGCCAGCAGCCGAACGACGACCGAGCAGTACTTC. This sequence encodes CASSRTTTEQYF.

This chain links TRBV2 with TRBJ1-1; no firm D call. Germline V gene lookup returns CDR1 SNHLY and CDR2 FYNNEI. Trimming took 3 bases from V and 1 from J, leaving 6 bases between them. CDR3 size: 13 residues. The CDR3 DNA sequence: TGTGCCAGCAGTGACTGGGCGAACACTGAAGCTTTCTTT. It encodes CASSDWANTEAFF.

The chain carries TRBV7-2 and TRBJ1-1; 7 nucleotides line up with TRBD1. V lost 3 bases and J lost 4; bases outside the gene matches: 5. The CDR3 totals 14 residues. CDR1 SGHTA and CDR2 FQGNSA come from the germline V gene. The CDR3 protein is CASSLEGASTEAFF. CDR3 sequence (DNA): TGTGCCAGCAGCTTGGAGGGGGCGTCCACTGAAGCTTTCTTT. Combining the CDR3 with reference TRBV7-2 and TRBJ1-1 gives the whole variable domain GAGVSQSPSNKVTEKGKDVELRCDPISGHTALYWYRQSLGQGLEFLIYFQGNSAPDKSGLPSDRFSAERTGGSVSTLTIQRTQQEDSAVYLCASSLEGASTEAFFGQGTRLTVV.

The chain couples TRBV6-2 or TRBV6-3 to TRBJ1-5; 11 bases match TRBD1. The junction had 4 bases not matched to a gene; V was cut back by 6 bases and J by 3 bases. In germline, CDR1 is MNHEY, CDR2 SVGEGT. The CDR3 length is 15 residues. The CDR3: CASSGTGGTNQPQHF. As DNA, the CDR3 is TGTGCCAGCAGCGGGACAGGGGGTACCAATCAGCCCCAGCATTTT.

The genes are TRBV28 and TRBJ2-7; perhaps TRBD2 as D (6 bases). From germline, CDR1 is MDHEN and CDR2 SYDVKM. V was trimmed by 8 bases and J by 4 bases, leaving 15 bases between them. This CDR3 is 13 amino acids long. This CDR3 is CASSGTLPYEQYF. DNA of the CDR3: TGTGCCAGCTCGGGGACTCTCCCTTACGAGCAGTACTTC. Complete variable domain (other parts from reference TRBV28 and TRBJ2-7): DVKVTQSSRYLVKRTGEKVFLECVQDMDHENMFWYRQDPGLGLRLIYFSYDVKMKEKGDIPEGYSVSREKKERFSLILESASTNQTSMYLCASSGTLPYEQYFGPGTRLTVT.

The chain links TRBV7-8 to TRBJ1-2, with 9 positions matching TRBD1. V shed 6 bases, J shed 4 bases, and the junction held 9 bases outside the gene matches. The CDR3 is 15 amino acids. CDR1 and CDR2 from the germline V gene are SGHVS and FQNEAQ. The CDR3 reads CASSSQTGGIYGYTF. CDR3 nucleotides: TGTGCCAGCAGTTCCCAGACAGGGGGTATCTATGGCTACACCTTC. Full variable domain (remainder filled in from reference TRBV7-8 and TRBJ1-2): GAGVSQSPRYKVAKRGQDVALRCDPISGHVSLFWYQQALGQGPEFLTYFQNEAQLDKSGLPSDRFFAERPEGSVSTLKIQRTQQEDSAVYLCASSSQTGGIYGYTFGSGTRLTVV.

V usage is TRBV19 and J usage is TRBJ2-4, with D tentatively TRBD2 (6 bases). This CDR3 has 13 amino acids. Germline V CDR1 and CDR2: LNHDA, SQIVND (reference sequence). V lost 3 bases and J 6 bases, leaving 9 bases between the germline ends. The CDR3 nucleotides are TGTGCCAGTAGTATGGAGCGGGCAAACATTCAGTACTTC. This codes for CASSMERANIQYF.

Worth noting for this clone: Mismatch with germline at one junction end may stem from a read error. The chain joins TRBV3-1 (or the pseudogene TRBV3-2) to TRBJ2-4, with D perhaps given as TRBD1 or TRBD2 (5 bases each). The CDR3 is 12 amino acids. CDR1 is LGHDT and CDR2 is YNNKEL in the germline V gene (reference sequence). As DNA, the CDR3 is TGTGCCAGCAGCGAAGAGGGGAACATTCAGTACTTC. Its protein is CASSEEGNIQYF.

The genes are TRBV18 and TRBJ1-2; possibly TRBD1 for D (5 bases). Germline CDR1 KGHSH, CDR2 LQKENI. The CDR3 is 13 amino acids. The V end lost 2 bases, the J end lost 3 bases, and 7 bases lay between the germline ends. This CDR3 reads CASSPGTDYGYTF. The CDR3 DNA reads TGTGCCAGCTCACCAGGGACGGACTATGGCTACACCTTC.

Concerning this clone: The same CDR3 is also encoded by other DNA sequences in this sample. The V and J genes are TRBV12-3 or TRBV12-4 and TRBJ1-5, with D maybe TRBD1 (5 bases). The V end was cut by 3 bases, the J end by 7 bases, with 7 bases between. This CDR3 is built from 12 residues. CDR3 sequence (DNA): TGTGCCAGCAGTTTGGGGGGACAGCCCCAGCATTTT. Its protein product is CASSLGGQPQHF.

This sequence joins TRBV6-1 and TRBJ2-7; D may match TRBD1 or TRBD2 (6 bases each). V lost 2 bases, J lost 7 bases, and 15 bases lay in between. In germline, CDR1 is MNHNS, CDR2 SASEGT. This CDR3 comprises 14 residues. CDR3 sequence (DNA): TGTGCCAGCAGTGAATGGGGCGGAGGGGGGGAGCAGTACTTC. It is translated as CASSEWGGGGEQYF.

The rearrangement uses TRBV6-1 and TRBJ2-3, with D perhaps matching TRBD1 or TRBD2 (6 bases each). The CDR3 has 16 residues. Between the trimmed V and J ends, which lost 2 bases and 2 bases, there was a span of 14 bases. Germline assignment: CDR1 MNHNS and CDR2 SASEGT. CDR3 DNA: TGTGCCAGCAGTGAATCGGGGGCGAGAGCCACAGATACGCAGTATTTT. Protein sequence: CASSESGARATDTQYF.